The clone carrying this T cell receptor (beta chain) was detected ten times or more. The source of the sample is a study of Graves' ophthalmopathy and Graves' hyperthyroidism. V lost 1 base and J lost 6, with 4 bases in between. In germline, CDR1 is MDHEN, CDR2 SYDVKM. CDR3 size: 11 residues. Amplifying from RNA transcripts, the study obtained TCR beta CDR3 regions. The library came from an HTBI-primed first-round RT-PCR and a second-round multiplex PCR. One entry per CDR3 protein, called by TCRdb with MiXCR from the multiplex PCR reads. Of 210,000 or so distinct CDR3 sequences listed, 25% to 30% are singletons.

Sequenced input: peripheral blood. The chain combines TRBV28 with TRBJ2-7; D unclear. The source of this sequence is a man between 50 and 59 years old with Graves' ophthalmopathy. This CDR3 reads CASSLSVEQYF. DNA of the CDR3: TGTGCCAGCAGTTTATCTGTCGAGCAGTACTTC.